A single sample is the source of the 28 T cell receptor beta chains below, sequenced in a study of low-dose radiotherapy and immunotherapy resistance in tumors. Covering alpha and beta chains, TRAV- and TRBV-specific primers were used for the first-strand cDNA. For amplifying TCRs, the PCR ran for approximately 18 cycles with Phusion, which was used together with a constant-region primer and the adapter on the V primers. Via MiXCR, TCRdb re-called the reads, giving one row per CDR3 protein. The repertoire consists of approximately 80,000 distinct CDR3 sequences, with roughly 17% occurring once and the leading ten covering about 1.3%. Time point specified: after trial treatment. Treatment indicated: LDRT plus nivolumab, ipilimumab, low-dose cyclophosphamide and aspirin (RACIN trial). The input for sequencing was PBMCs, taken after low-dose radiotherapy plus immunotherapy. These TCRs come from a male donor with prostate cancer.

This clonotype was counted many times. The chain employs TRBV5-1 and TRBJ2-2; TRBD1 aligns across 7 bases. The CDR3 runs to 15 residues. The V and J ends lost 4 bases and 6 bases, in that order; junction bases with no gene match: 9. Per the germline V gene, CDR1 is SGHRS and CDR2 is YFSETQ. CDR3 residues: CASSQRTGRAGELFF. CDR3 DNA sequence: TGCGCCAGCAGCCAAAGGACAGGAAGGGCCGGGGAGCTGTTTTTT.

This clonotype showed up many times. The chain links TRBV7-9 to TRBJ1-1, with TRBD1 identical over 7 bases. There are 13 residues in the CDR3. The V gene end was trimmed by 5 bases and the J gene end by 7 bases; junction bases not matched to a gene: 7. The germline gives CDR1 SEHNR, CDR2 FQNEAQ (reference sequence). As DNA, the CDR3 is TGTGCCAGCAGCCGCGGGGACAGCAATGAAGCTTTCTTT. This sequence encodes CASSRGDSNEAFF.

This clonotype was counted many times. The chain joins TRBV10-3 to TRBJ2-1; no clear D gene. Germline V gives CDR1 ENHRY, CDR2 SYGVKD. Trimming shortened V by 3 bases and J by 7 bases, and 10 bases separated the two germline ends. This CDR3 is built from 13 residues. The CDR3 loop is CAISDPKWNEQFF. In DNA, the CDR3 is TGTGCCATCAGTGACCCTAAGTGGAATGAGCAGTTCTTC.

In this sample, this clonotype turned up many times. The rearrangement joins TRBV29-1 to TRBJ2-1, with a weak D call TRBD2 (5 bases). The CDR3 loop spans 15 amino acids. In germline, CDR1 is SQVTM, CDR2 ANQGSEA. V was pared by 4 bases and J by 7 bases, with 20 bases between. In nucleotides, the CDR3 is TGCAGCGTTGGTCGCGGGCCCCCCTTTATGAATGAGCAGTTCTTC. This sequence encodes CSVGRGPPFMNEQFF.

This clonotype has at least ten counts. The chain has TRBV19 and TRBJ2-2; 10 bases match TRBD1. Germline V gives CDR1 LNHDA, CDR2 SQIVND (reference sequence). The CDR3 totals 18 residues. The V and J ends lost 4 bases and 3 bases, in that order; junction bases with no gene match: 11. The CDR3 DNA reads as TGTGCCAGTAGTAGTCCGCGACAGGGGGCCCTTTACACCGGGGAGCTGTTTTTT. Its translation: CASSSPRQGALYTGELFF.

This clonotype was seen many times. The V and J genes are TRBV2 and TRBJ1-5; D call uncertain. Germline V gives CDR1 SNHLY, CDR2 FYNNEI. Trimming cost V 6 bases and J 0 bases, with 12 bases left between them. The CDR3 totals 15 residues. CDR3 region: CASSSQTNSNQPQHF. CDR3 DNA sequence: TGTGCCAGCAGCTCCCAGACTAATAGCAATCAGCCCCAGCATTTT.

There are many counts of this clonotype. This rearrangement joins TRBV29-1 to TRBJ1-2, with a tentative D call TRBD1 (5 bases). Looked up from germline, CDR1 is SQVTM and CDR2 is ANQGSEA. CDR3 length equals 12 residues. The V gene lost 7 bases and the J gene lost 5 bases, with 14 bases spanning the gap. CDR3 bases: TGCAGCGGGGGCGTTGCAGGGTATGGCTACACCTTC. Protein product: CSGGVAGYGYTF. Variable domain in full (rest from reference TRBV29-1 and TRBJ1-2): SAVISQKPSRDICQRGTSLTIQCQVDSQVTMMFWYRQQPGQSLTLIATANQGSEATYESGFVIDKFPISRPNLTFSTLTVSNMSPEDSSIYLCSGGVAGYGYTFGSGTRLTVV.

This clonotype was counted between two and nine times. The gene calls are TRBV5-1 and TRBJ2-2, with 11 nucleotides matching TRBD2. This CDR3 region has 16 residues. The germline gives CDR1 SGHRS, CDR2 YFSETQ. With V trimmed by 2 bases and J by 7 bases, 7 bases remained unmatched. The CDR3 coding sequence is TGCGCCAGCAGCTTCGTACTAGCGGGAGCGATCGGGGAGCTGTTTTTT. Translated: CASSFVLAGAIGELFF.

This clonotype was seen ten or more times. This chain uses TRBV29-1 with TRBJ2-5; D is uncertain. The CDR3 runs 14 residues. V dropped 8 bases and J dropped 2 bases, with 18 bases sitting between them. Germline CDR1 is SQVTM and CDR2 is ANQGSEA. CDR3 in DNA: TGCAGCTTTGCCGGGTCTGGTGGGCAAGAGACCCAGTACTTC. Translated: CSFAGSGGQETQYF.

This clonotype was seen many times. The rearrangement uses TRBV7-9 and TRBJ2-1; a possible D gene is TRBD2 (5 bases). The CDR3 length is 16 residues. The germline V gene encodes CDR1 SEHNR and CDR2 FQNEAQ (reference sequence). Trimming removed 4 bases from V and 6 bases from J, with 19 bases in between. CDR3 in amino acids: CASSYPGGAMINEQFF. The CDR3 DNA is TGTGCCAGCAGCTACCCCGGAGGAGCCATGATCAATGAGCAGTTCTTC. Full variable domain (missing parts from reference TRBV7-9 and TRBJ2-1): DTGVSQNPRHKITKRGQNVTFRCDPISEHNRLYWYRQTLGQGPEFLTYFQNEAQLEKSRLLSDRFSAERPKGSFSTLEIQRTEQGDSAMYLCASSYPGGAMINEQFFGPGTRLTVL.

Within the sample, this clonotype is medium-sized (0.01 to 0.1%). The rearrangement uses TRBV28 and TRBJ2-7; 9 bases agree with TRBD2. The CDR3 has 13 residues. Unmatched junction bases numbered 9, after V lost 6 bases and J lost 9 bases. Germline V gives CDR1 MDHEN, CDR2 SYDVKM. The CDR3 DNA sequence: TGTGCCAGCAGCCTAGCGGGACCGAAAACGCAGTACTTC. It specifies CASSLAGPKTQYF.

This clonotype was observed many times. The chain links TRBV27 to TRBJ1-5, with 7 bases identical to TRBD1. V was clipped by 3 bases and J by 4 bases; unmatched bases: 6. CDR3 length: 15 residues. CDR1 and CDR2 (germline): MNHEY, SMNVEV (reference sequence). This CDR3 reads CASSFKPGGNQPQHF. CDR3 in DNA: TGTGCCAGCAGTTTTAAGCCAGGGGGTAATCAGCCCCAGCATTTT.

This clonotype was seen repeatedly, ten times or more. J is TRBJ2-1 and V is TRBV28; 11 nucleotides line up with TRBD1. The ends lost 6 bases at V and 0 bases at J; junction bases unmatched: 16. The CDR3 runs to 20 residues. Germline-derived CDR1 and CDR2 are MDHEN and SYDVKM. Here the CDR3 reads CASSFTGTGGSRSSYNEQFF. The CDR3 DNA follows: TGTGCCAGCAGCTTCACCGGGACAGGGGGTTCCCGCAGCTCCTACAATGAGCAGTTCTTC.

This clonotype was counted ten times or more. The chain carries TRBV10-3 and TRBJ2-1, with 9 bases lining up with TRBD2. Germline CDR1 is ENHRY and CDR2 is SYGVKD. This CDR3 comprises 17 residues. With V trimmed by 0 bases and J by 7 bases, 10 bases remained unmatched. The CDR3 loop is CAISESTQLAGRNEQFF. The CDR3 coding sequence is TGTGCCATCAGTGAGTCGACTCAGCTAGCGGGAAGAAATGAGCAGTTCTTC.

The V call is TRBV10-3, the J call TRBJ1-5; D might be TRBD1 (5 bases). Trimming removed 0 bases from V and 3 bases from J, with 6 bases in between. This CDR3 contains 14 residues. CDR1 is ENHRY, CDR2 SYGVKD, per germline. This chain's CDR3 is CAISESGANQPQHF. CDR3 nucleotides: TGTGCCATCAGTGAGTCAGGGGCCAATCAGCCCCAGCATTTT.

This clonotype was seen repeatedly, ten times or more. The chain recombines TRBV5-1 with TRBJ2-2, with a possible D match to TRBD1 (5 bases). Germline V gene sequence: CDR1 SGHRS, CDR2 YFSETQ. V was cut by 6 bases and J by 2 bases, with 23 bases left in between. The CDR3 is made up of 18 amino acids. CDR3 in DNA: TGCGCCAGCAAAGCCAGGCTTCGGACGGACACAAACACCGGGGAGCTGTTTTTT. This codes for CASKARLRTDTNTGELFF.

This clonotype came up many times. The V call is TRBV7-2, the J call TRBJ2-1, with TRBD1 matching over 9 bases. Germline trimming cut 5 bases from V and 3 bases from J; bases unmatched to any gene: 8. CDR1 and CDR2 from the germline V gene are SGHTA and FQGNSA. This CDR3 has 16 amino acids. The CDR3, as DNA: TGTGCCAGCAGCCCACAGGGGGCGGGGGTCTACAATGAGCAGTTCTTC. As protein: CASSPQGAGVYNEQFF. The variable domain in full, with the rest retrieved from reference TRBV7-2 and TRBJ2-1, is GAGVSQSPSNKVTEKGKDVELRCDPISGHTALYWYRQSLGQGLEFLIYFQGNSAPDKSGLPSDRFSAERTGGSVSTLTIQRTQQEDSAVYLCASSPQGAGVYNEQFFGPGTRLTVL.

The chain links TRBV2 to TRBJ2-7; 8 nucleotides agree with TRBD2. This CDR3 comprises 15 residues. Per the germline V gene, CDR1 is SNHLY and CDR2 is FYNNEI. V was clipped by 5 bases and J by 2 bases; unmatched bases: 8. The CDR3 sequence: CASSSSGLETYEQYF. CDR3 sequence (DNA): TGTGCCAGCAGTTCATCGGGACTAGAAACCTACGAGCAGTACTTC.

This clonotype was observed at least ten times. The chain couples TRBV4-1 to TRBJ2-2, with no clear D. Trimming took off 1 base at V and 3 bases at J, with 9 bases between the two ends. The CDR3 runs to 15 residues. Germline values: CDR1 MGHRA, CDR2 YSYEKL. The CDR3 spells CASSQVLKDTGELFF. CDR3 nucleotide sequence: TGCGCCAGCAGCCAAGTTCTGAAGGACACCGGGGAGCTGTTTTTT.

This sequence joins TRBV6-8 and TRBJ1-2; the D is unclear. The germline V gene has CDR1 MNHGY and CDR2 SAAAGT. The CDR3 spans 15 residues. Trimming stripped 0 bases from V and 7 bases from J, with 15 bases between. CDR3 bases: TGTGCCAGCAGTTACTCGGGAGGATCCATTGCTGGCTACACCTTC. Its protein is CASSYSGGSIAGYTF.

The CDR3 loop is CASSWTATNEQYF. DNA of the CDR3: TGTGCCAGCAGCTGGACAGCCACCAACGAGCAGTACTTC. The gene calls are TRBV7-2 and TRBJ2-7; weak D call: TRBD1 (6 bases). The CDR3 runs to 13 residues. Germline V gene lookup returns CDR1 SGHTA and CDR2 FQGNSA. Trimming took 4 bases from V and 5 from J, leaving 12 bases between them.

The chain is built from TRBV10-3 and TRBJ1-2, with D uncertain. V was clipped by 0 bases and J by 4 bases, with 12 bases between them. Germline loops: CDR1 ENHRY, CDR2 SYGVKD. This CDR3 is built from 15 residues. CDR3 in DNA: TGTGCCATCAGTGAGTCGATCCAGGAAAGCTATGGCTACACCTTC. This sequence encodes CAISESIQESYGYTF.

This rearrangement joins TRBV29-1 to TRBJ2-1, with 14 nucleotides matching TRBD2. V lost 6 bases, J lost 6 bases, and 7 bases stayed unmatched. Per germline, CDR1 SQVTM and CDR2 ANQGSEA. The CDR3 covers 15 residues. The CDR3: CSVRGLAGVINEQFF. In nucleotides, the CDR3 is TGCAGCGTCCGGGGACTAGCGGGAGTAATCAATGAGCAGTTCTTC.

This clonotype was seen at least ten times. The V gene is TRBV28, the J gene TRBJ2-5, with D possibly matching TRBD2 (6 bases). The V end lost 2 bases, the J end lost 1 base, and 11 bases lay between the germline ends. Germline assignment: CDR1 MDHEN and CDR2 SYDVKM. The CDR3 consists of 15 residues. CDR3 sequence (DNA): TGTGCCAGCAGTTTAAAACGGGGGATCCAAGAGACCCAGTACTTC. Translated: CASSLKRGIQETQYF.

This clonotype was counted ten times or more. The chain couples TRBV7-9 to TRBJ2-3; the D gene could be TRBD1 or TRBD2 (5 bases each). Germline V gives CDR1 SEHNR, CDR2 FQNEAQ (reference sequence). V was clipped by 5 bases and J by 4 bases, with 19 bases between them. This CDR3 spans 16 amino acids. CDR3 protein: CASSPSGRGGPDTQYF. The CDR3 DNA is TGTGCCAGCAGCCCAAGTGGCCGGGGCGGCCCAGATACGCAGTATTTT.

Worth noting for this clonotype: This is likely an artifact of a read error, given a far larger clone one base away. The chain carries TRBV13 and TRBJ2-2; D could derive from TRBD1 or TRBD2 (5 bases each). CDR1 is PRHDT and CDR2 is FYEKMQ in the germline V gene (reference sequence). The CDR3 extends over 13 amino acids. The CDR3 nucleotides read TGTGTCAGCAGGGACGGGGACACCGGGGAGCTGTTTTTT. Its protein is CVSRDGDTGELFF.

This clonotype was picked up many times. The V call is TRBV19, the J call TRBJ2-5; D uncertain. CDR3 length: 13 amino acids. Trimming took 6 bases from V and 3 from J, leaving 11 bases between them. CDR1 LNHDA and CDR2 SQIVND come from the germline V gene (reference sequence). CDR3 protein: CASRMHEKETQYF. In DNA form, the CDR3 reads TGTGCCAGTAGGATGCACGAAAAAGAGACCCAGTACTTC.

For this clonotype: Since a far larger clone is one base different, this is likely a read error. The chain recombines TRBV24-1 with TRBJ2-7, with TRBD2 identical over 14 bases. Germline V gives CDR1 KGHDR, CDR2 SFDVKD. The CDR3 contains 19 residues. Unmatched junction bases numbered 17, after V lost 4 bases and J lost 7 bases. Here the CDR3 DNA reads TGTGCCACCAGTGAGCCCGGGACTAGCGGGAGCACCGGGCACAATGAGCAGTACTTC. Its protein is CATSEPGTSGSTGHNEQYF.